This T cell receptor (beta chain) was documented in a study of cytotoxic CD8 clonotypes in ibrutinib-treated CLL. The data were produced by immunoSEQ multiplex PCR, yet TCRdb's version contains in-frame clones alone and is incomplete. The data show about 29,000 clones, with 85% seen just once and about 7.6% held by the top ten. Sequenced material: PBMCs, taken after 24 months of ibrutinib treatment. The TCR was taken from a human donor with chronic lymphocytic leukemia.

The CDR3 nucleotides read TGTGCCAGCAGTGGCCTGACAGGGGGCGGTCAGCCCCAGCATTTT. Translation: CASSGLTGGGQPQHF. This rearrangement joins TRBV6-1 to TRBJ1-5; 10 bases agree with TRBD1. The ends lost 4 bases at V and 6 bases at J; junction bases unmatched: 6. The germline CDR1 and CDR2 sequences are MNHNS and SASEGT. This CDR3 region has 15 residues.